The clone carrying this TCR beta chain was seen a few times. This record belongs to a study of blood T cell repertoires in COVID-19. Study-wide context: Whether acute or convalescent, the COVID-19 samples came from the United States, Italy and Spain. T cells, B-cell-depleted T cells, or PBMCs provided the cDNA or gDNA that served as material.

In the study's own analysis: Estimation of nucleated cell counts relied on the amplification of reference gene primers. Measured with immunoSEQ multiplex PCR; TCRdb has only the in-frame clones, and not every one. The DNA was the basis for D and trimming; V, J and clone size are from that table. The sample yields about 220,000 clones, about 80% seen once. V dropped 5 bases and J dropped 6; count of bases not matched to a gene: 6. This CDR3 is built from 15 residues. In germline, CDR1 is KGHDR, CDR2 SFDVKD. What was sequenced was peripheral blood. This sequence joins TRBV24-1 and TRBJ2-2; TRBD1 matches at 9 bases. This TCR was sampled from a woman in her twenties or thirties who had recovered from COVID-19. CDR3 protein: CATSVGQGMAGELFF. As DNA, the CDR3 is TGTGCCACCAGTGTAGGACAGGGGATGGCCGGGGAGCTGTTTTTT.